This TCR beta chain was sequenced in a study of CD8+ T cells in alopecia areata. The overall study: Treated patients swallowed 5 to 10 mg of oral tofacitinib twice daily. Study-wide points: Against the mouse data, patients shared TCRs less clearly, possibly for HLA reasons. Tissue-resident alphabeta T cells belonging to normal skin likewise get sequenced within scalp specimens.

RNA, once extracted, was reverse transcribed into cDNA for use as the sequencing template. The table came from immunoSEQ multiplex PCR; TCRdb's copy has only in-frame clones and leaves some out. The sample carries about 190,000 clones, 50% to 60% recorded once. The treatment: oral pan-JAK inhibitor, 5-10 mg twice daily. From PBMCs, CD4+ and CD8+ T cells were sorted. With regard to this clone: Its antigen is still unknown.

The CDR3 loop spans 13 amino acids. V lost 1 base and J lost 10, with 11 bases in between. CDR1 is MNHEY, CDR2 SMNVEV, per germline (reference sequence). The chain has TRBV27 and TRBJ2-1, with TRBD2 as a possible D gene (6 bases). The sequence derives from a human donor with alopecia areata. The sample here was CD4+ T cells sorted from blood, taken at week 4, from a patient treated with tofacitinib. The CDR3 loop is CASSLFGRQEQFF. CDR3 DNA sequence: TGTGCCAGCAGTTTATTCGGGAGACAAGAGCAGTTCTTC.